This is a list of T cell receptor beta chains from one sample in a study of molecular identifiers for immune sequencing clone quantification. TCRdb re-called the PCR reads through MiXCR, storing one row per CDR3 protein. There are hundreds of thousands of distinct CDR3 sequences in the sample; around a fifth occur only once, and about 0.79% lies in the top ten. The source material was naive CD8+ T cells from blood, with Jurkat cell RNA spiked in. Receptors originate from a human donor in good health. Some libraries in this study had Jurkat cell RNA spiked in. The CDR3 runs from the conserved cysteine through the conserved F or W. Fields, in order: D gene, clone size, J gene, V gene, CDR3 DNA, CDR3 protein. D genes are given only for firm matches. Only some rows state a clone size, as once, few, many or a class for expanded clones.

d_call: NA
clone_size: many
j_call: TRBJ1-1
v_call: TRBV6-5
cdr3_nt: TGTGCCAGCGGTTGGGGGAACACTGAAGCTTTCTTT
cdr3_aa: CASGWGNTEAFF

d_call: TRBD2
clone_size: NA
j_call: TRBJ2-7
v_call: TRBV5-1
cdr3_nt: TGCGCCAGCAGCTCGGGGGGGGGTAGCTTCTACGAGCAGTACTTC
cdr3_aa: CASSSGGGSFYEQYF

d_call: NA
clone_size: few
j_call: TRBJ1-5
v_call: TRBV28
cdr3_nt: TGTGCCAGCAGACTCGGCAGGGACCGGTTAAGGAGCCCCCAGCATTTT
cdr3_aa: CASRLGRDRLRSPQHF

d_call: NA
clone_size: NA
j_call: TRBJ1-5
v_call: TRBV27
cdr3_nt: TGTGCCAGCAGTTCGGCAGGGCAACAGCCCCAGCATTTT
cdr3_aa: CASSSAGQQPQHF

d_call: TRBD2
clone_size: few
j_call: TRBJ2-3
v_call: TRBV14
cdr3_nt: TGTGCCAGCAGCCAGGGTAGCGGGAGGAACACAGATACGCAGTATTTT
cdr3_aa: CASSQGSGRNTDTQYF

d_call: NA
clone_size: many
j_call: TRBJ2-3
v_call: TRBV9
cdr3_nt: TGTGCCAGCAGCCCTGACAGAAACACAGATACGCAGTATTTT
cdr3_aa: CASSPDRNTDTQYF

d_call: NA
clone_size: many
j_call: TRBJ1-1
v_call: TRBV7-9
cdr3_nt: TGTGCCAGCAGCTTGGAGGGTGCAGCTTTCTTT
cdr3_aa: CASSLEGAAFF

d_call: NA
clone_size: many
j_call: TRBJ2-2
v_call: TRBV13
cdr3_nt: TGTGCCAGCAGCTTAGAAGAGAACACCGGGGAGCTGTTTTTT
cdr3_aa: CASSLEENTGELFF

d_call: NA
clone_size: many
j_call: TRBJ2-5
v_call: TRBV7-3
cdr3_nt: TGTGCCAGCAGCTTAATGGGTCCGGCGGGCCAAGAGACCCAGTACTTC
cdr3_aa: CASSLMGPAGQETQYF

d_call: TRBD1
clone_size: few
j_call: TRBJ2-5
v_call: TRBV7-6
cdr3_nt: TGTGCCAGCATACGGAACAGGGGCCTGGAGACCCAGTACTTC
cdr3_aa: CASIRNRGLETQYF

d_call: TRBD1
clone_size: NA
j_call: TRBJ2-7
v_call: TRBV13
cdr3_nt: TGTGCCAGCGCCGCGGGACAGGGGTTTGAGCAGTACTTC
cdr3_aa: CASAAGQGFEQYF

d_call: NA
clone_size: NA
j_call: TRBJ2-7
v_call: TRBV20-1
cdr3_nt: TGCAGTGCTAGAGACCACTTAGTGGGGGGACTCTACGAGCAGTACTTC
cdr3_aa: CSARDHLVGGLYEQYF

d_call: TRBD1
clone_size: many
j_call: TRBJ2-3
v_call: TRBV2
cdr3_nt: TGTGCCAGCAGTGAACGGCCAGGGGGATACACAGATACGCAGTATTTT
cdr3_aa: CASSERPGGYTDTQYF

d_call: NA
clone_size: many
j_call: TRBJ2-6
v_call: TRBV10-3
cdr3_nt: TGTGCCATCACCGCGGAATCTGGGGCCAACGTCCTGACTTTC
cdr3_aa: CAITAESGANVLTF

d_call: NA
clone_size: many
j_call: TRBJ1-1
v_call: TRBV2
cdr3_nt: TGTGCCAGCAGGAAGGGCCACACTGAAGCTTTCTTT
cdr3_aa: CASRKGHTEAFF

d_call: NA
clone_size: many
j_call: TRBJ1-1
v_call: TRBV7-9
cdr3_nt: TGTGCCAGCAACCCGGTATGGGGGATGAACACTGAAGCTTTCTTT
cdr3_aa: CASNPVWGMNTEAFF

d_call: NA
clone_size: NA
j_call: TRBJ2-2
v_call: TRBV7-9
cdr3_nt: TGTGCCAGCAGCTTACCAGGGTCGTCGACCACCGGGGAGCTGTTTTTT
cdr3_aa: CASSLPGSSTTGELFF

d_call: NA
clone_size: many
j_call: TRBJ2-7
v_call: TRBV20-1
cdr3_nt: TGCAGTGCTAGATCGGCACAGGGAGGAACCTACGAGCAGTACTTC
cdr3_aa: CSARSAQGGTYEQYF

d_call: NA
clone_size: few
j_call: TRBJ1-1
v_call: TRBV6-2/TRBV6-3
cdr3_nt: TGTGCCAGCAGTTACGACGTTCTAATGAACACTGAAGCTTTCTTT
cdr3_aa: CASSYDVLMNTEAFF

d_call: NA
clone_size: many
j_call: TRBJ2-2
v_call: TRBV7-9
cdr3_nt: TGTGCCAGCAGCTTTAGCGTAACCGGGGAGCTGTTTTTT
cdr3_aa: CASSFSVTGELFF

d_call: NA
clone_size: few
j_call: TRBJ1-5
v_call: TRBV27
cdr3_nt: TGTGCCAGCAGTCAGCATAATCAGCCCCAGCATTTT
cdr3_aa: CASSQHNQPQHF

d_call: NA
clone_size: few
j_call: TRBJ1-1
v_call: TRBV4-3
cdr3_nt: TGCGCCAGCAGCCAAGATAGGTGGGGAGTGAACACTGAAGCTTTCTTT
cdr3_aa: CASSQDRWGVNTEAFF

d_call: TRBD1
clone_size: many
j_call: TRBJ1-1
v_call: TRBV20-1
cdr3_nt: TGCAGTGCCACACCAGGGGGAAGCACTGAAGCTTTCTTT
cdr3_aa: CSATPGGSTEAFF

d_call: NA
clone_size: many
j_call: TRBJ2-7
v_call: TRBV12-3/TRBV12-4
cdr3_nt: TGTGCCAGCAGTTTAGAGACCATCCCGGGGGAGCAGTACTTC
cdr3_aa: CASSLETIPGEQYF

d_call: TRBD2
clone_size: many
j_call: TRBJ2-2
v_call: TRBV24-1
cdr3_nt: TGTGCCACCAGTACGGGAGGGGCCGGGGAGCTGTTTTTT
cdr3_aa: CATSTGGAGELFF

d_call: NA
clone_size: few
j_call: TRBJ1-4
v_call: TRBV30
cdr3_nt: TGTGCCTGGAGTGCCCCGGGGGGAGGGATTGAAAAACTGTTTTTT
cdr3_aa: CAWSAPGGGIEKLFF

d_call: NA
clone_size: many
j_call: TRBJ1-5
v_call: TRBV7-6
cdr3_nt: TGTGCCAGCAGCTTAGCTCCCAATCAGCCCCAGCATTTT
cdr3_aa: CASSLAPNQPQHF